This T cell receptor (beta chain) was identified in a study of T cells after yellow fever vaccination. MiXCR was run by TCRdb on the 5' RACE reads, yielding one entry per CDR3 protein. The repertoire holds approximately 250,000 distinct CDR3 sequences, with roughly 4.8% as singletons. This clonotype was seen a few times. CDR3 length: 17 residues. With V trimmed by 3 bases and J by 4 bases, 12 bases remained unmatched. Germline CDR1 and CDR2: WSHSY and SAAADI. This chain uses TRBV10-2 with TRBJ2-7; 10 bases map to TRBD2. The source is a man between 18 and 35 years old who received the YFV17D yellow fever vaccine. The sequences come from CD4+ T cells sorted from PBMCs, collected on the day of the yellow fever booster vaccination. The chain's CDR3 is CASSEGASGGPGYEQYF. The CDR3 DNA sequence: TGCGCCAGCAGTGAAGGGGCTAGCGGGGGCCCGGGTTACGAGCAGTACTTC.